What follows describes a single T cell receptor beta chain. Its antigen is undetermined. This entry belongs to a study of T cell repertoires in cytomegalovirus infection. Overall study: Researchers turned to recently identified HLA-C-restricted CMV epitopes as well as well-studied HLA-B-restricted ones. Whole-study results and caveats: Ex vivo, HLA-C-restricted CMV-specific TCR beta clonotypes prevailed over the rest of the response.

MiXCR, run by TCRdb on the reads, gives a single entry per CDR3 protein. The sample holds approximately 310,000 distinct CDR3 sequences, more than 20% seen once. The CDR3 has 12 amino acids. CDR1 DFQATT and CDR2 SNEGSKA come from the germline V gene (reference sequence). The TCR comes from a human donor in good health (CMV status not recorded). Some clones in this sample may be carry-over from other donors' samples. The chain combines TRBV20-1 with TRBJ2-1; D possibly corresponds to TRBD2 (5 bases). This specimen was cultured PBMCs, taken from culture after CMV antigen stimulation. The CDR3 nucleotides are TGCAGCTGGGGTAGCGTCTACAATGAGCAGTTCTTC. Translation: CSWGSVYNEQFF.